A single sample is the source of the 9 T cell receptor beta chains below, sequenced in a study of cytomegalovirus exposure and HLA in healthy donors. PCR was performed using 60 Vbeta and 13 Jbeta primers. The repertoire was sequenced with immunoSEQ multiplex PCR; TCRdb's copy has only in-frame clones and lacks some. The sample records about 120,000 clones, roughly 70% being singletons. The sample consisted of PBMCs. The receptors originated from a man aged 25 to 40 in good health and CMV-seropositive.

Only one count was recorded for this clone. One junction end disagrees with the germline gene, perhaps due to a read error. This chain joins TRBV7-3 and TRBJ2-1, with D unclear. This CDR3 is 15 amino acids long. Germline assignment: CDR1 SGHTA and CDR2 FQGTGA. The CDR3 nucleotides read TGTGCCAGCAGCCTAAGACTCTCCCTAGGCAAGGAGCTGTTCTTC. It codes for CASSLRLSLGKELFF. The variable domain in full, completed from reference TRBV7-3 and TRBJ2-1, reads GAGVSQTPSNKVTEKGKYVELRCDPISGHTALYWYRQSLGQGPEFLIYFQGTGAADDSGLPNDRFFAVRPEGSVSTLKIQRTERGDSAVYLCASSLRLSLGKELFFGPGTRLTVL.

The gene calls are TRBV5-1 and TRBJ2-3, with 12 bases matching TRBD2. CDR1 is SGHRS and CDR2 is YFSETQ in the germline V gene. This CDR3 has 17 amino acids. Trimming at V came to 4 bases and at J to 1 base, leaving 7 bases not matched to a gene. Here the CDR3 reads CASSTLAGGRGTDTQYF. CDR3 sequence (DNA): TGCGCCAGCAGCACACTAGCGGGAGGCCGCGGCACAGATACGCAGTATTTT.

This chain uses TRBV11-3 with TRBJ2-3, with D perhaps TRBD2 (7 bases). V was trimmed by 5 bases and J by 2 bases, leaving 23 bases between them. From germline, CDR1 is SGHNT and CDR2 YENEEA. The CDR3 length is 18 residues. The CDR3 sequence: CASSPRRGGQRNTDTQYF. CDR3 in DNA: TGTGCCAGCAGCCCTAGAAGGGGGGGACAACGGAACACAGATACGCAGTATTTT.

The rearrangement joins TRBV6-1 to TRBJ1-3; D is uncertain. The V and J ends lost 6 bases and 4 bases respectively, with 4 bases between them. The CDR3 spans 11 residues. Germline lookup yields CDR1 MNHNS and CDR2 SASEGT. The CDR3: CASSLGNTIYF. For the CDR3, the DNA is TGTGCCAGCAGCCTAGGAAACACCATATATTTT.

This clone was counted a few times. The rearrangement joins TRBV9 to TRBJ2-3; D perhaps matches TRBD1 (6 bases). The CDR3 sequence is 14 residues long. Germline loops: CDR1 SGDLS, CDR2 YYNGEE. The ends were cut back, 7 bases at V and 3 bases at J, with 15 bases in the middle. The CDR3 DNA sequence: TGTGCCAGCGGGAGAACTAGGGGGACAGATACGCAGTATTTT. This translates into CASGRTRGTDTQYF. Combining the CDR3 with reference TRBV9 and TRBJ2-3 gives the whole variable domain DSGVTQTPKHLITATGQRVTLRCSPRSGDLSVYWYQQSLDQGLQFLIQYYNGEERAKGNILERFSAQQFPDLHSELNLSSLELGDSALYFCASGRTRGTDTQYFGPGTRLTVL.

This chain uses TRBV5-4 with TRBJ1-1, with 9 bases lining up with TRBD1. V lost 4 bases to trimming and J lost 1 base; unmatched junction nucleotides: 5. The CDR3 is 15 amino acids. Germline V gives CDR1 SGHNT, CDR2 YYREEE (reference sequence). The CDR3 DNA reads TGTGCCAGCAGCCCTAGGACAGGGGAGAACACTGAAGCTTTCTTT. Residues: CASSPRTGENTEAFF.

The chain recombines TRBV11-2 with TRBJ2-1, with a weak D call TRBD2 (7 bases). V lost 7 bases to trimming and J lost 12 bases, with 22 bases between them. The CDR3 runs to 14 residues. CDR1 and CDR2 from the germline V gene are SGHAT and FQNNGV. CDR3 nucleotide sequence: TGTGCCAGCACCAAGGGGGGGGGTTCCGGTGGGCAGTTCTTC. This codes for CASTKGGGSGGQFF.

The rearrangement links TRBV5-1 to TRBJ2-7, with D possibly TRBD2 on 6 matching bases. The CDR3 spans 13 residues. The V gene's germline CDR1 is SGHRS and CDR2 YFSETQ. V was cut by 4 bases and J by 5 bases, with 13 bases left in between. CDR3 DNA sequence: TGCGCCAGCAGCCTTGGGACTGTGGACGAGCAGTACTTC. Protein product: CASSLGTVDEQYF.

This clone appeared a single time. This chain uses TRBV11-1 with TRBJ2-3, with 10 positions matching TRBD2. CDR1 SGHAT and CDR2 FQDESV come from the germline V gene (reference sequence). CDR3 length: 16 residues. V gave up 1 base and J gave up 2 bases; unmatched junction bases: 3. The CDR3 region has the DNA TGTGCCAGCAGCTTAGGACTAGCGGGCCACACAGATACGCAGTATTTT. This codes for CASSLGLAGHTDTQYF. Based on the CDR3 plus reference TRBV11-1 and TRBJ2-3, the full variable domain is EAEVAQSPRYKITEKSQAVAFWCDPISGHATLYWYRQILGQGPELLVQFQDESVVDDSQLPKDRFSAERLKGVDSTLKIQPAELGDSAMYLCASSLGLAGHTDTQYFGPGTRLTVL.